These 24 T cell receptor beta chains were sequenced from one sample in a study of blood T cell repertoires in COVID-19. Measured with immunoSEQ multiplex PCR; TCRdb has only the in-frame clones, and not every one. The table has approximately 160,000 clones, around 84% seen once. Sequencing was performed on PBMCs or T cells enriched from blood (not recorded which). The receptors here all came from a woman between 45 and 65 years old who had recovered from COVID-19.

The V gene is TRBV5-5, the J gene TRBJ2-1; D gene unclear. Trimming took 0 bases from V and 3 from J, leaving 13 bases between them. The CDR3 runs 16 residues. The germline CDR1 and CDR2 sequences are SGHKS and YYEKEE (reference sequence). Here the CDR3 reads CASSLEPKEIYNEQFF. CDR3 nucleotides: TGTGCCAGCAGCTTGGAGCCCAAGGAGATCTACAATGAGCAGTTCTTC.

This clone came up once. V is TRBV5-5 and J is TRBJ1-3; maybe TRBD1 (6 bases). Trimming left V 5 bases short and J 4 bases short, with 22 bases between. In germline, CDR1 is SGHKS, CDR2 YYEKEE (reference sequence). This CDR3 region has 17 residues. The CDR3 region is CASSLALARTEGNTIYF. The CDR3 region has the DNA TGTGCCAGCAGTTTAGCCCTAGCCCGGACAGAAGGAAACACCATATATTTT.

The chain combines TRBV9 with TRBJ2-2; tentative D call: TRBD1 (6 bases). The CDR3 has 16 residues. Germline V gives CDR1 SGDLS, CDR2 YYNGEE. Trimming shortened V by 0 bases and J by 6 bases, and 15 bases separated the two germline ends. CDR3 in DNA: TGTGCCAGCAGCGTAGACCAAGCAGGGGCGGCCGGGGAGCTGTTTTTT. This codes for CASSVDQAGAAGELFF.

The V gene is TRBV10-3, the J gene TRBJ1-1, with 9 positions matching TRBD1. The CDR3 covers 19 residues. Germline assignment: CDR1 ENHRY and CDR2 SYGVKD. V shed 6 bases and J 1 base; nucleotides not matched to a gene: 18. CDR3 DNA: TGTGCCATCAGCGGAACTTCCGGATTATCGACAGGGGGGAACACTGAAGCTTTCTTT. This codes for CAISGTSGLSTGGNTEAFF.

The chain carries TRBV7-9 and TRBJ2-7; 8 bases map to TRBD1. V was clipped by 3 bases and J by 3 bases; unmatched bases: 4. This CDR3 is 14 amino acids long. Germline CDR1 is SEHNR and CDR2 is FQNEAQ (reference sequence). The CDR3 bases are TGTGCCAGCAGCTTCGGAGGACAGGGCTACGAGCAGTACTTC. Protein product: CASSFGGQGYEQYF. The entire variable domain, with the rest obtained from reference TRBV7-9 and TRBJ2-7, is as follows: DTGVSQNPRHKITKRGQNVTFRCDPISEHNRLYWYRQTLGQGPEFLTYFQNEAQLEKSRLLSDRFSAERPKGSFSTLEIQRTEQGDSAMYLCASSFGGQGYEQYFGPGTRLTVT.

The V gene is TRBV2, the J gene TRBJ1-2; D is possibly TRBD1 (6 bases). There are 13 residues in the CDR3. V was trimmed by 6 bases and J by 5 bases, leaving 13 bases between them. Germline V gene data show CDR1 as SNHLY and CDR2 as FYNNEI. The CDR3 sequence is CASRDGTFYGYTF. The CDR3 DNA reads TGTGCCAGCAGGGACGGGACATTTTATGGCTACACCTTC.

This chain links TRBV3-1 (or the pseudogene TRBV3-2) with TRBJ2-3, with D unclear. There are 13 residues in the CDR3. Germline-derived CDR1 and CDR2 are LGHDT and YNNKEL (reference sequence). V shed 4 bases and J shed 2 bases, with 7 bases lying between them. CDR3 sequence: CASSRQNTDTQYF. DNA of the CDR3: TGTGCCAGCAGCCGACAAAACACAGATACGCAGTATTTT.

The chain recombines TRBV7-2 with TRBJ1-1, with D unclear. From germline, CDR1 is SGHTA and CDR2 FQGNSA. The length of the CDR3 is 15 residues. Trimming removed 4 bases from V and 1 base from J, with 13 bases in between. The CDR3 sequence: CASSSGYGANTEAFF. The CDR3 nucleotides are TGTGCCAGCAGCTCCGGATACGGAGCGAACACTGAAGCTTTCTTT. The full variable domain, in which reference TRBV7-2 and TRBJ1-1 provide the parts outside the CDR3, is GAGVSQSPSNKVTEKGKDVELRCDPISGHTALYWYRQSLGQGLEFLIYFQGNSAPDKSGLPSDRFSAERTGGSVSTLTIQRTQQEDSAVYLCASSSGYGANTEAFFGQGTRLTVV.

The chain is built from TRBV4-1 and TRBJ1-2, with D tentatively TRBD1 (6 bases). The CDR3 contains 15 residues. Germline lookup yields CDR1 MGHRA and CDR2 YSYEKL. Trimming took 0 bases from V and 6 from J, leaving 14 bases between them. The DNA of the CDR3 is TGCGCCAGCAGCCAAGATGAACAGGGACATAATGGCTACACCTTC. Translating gives CASSQDEQGHNGYTF.

The V gene is TRBV6-1, the J gene TRBJ2-1; the match to TRBD2 covers 8 bases. CDR3 length: 15 amino acids. Unmatched junction bases numbered 8, after V lost 3 bases and J lost 7 bases. The V gene's germline CDR1 is MNHNS and CDR2 SASEGT. In DNA, the CDR3 is TGTGCCAGCAGTGATCTACCCGCGGGGGGAAATGAGCAGTTCTTC. Amino acid sequence: CASSDLPAGGNEQFF.

This chain joins TRBV4-1 and TRBJ2-1; D unresolved. Trimming left V 0 bases short and J 2 bases short, with 8 bases between. CDR1 is MGHRA and CDR2 is YSYEKL in the germline V gene. This CDR3 contains 15 residues. The CDR3 region has the DNA TGCGCCAGCAGCCAAGACACCTATACCTACAATGAGCAGTTCTTC. Translating it yields CASSQDTYTYNEQFF.

CDR3 protein: CSVQGSLSYNEQFF. The CDR3, as DNA: TGCAGCGTGCAGGGGTCTTTATCCTACAATGAGCAGTTCTTC. The gene calls are TRBV29-1 and TRBJ2-1, with a possible D match to TRBD1 (6 bases). V lost 6 bases and J lost 1, with 13 bases in between. The CDR3 runs to 14 residues. Germline loops: CDR1 SQVTM, CDR2 ANQGSEA.

V is TRBV6-5 and J is TRBJ1-1, with D possibly matching TRBD1 (6 bases). The CDR3 length is 14 residues. Germline CDR1 reads MNHEY; CDR2 reads SVGAGI. The ends were cut back, 8 bases at V and 0 bases at J, with 13 bases in the middle. The CDR3 reads CASPQGLMNTEAFF. The CDR3, as DNA: TGTGCCAGCCCTCAGGGGCTGATGAACACTGAAGCTTTCTTT.

This clone was counted a few times. The chain joins TRBV4-1 to TRBJ2-1; 15 nucleotides agree with TRBD2. The CDR3 has 19 amino acids. The V and J ends lost 4 bases and 8 bases, in that order; junction bases with no gene match: 15. Germline CDR1 MGHRA, CDR2 YSYEKL. The DNA for the CDR3 is TGCGCCAGCAGCCGCTGGACTAGCGGGGGGGGCCGTTTTTGGGATGAGCAGTTCTTC. Translated, it gives CASSRWTSGGGRFWDEQFF.

V and J are TRBV28 and TRBJ1-3, with no clear D. Per germline, CDR1 MDHEN and CDR2 SYDVKM. The CDR3 sequence is 16 residues long. The V end was cut by 8 bases, the J end by 0 bases, with 17 bases between. CDR3: CASYETPASSGNTIYF. The CDR3 region has the DNA TGTGCCAGCTATGAGACACCCGCTTCCTCTGGAAACACCATATATTTT.

The chain is built from TRBV3-1 (or the pseudogene TRBV3-2) and TRBJ2-5; the D gene is possibly TRBD2 (6 bases). Germline V gene lookup returns CDR1 LGHDT and CDR2 YNNKEL (reference sequence). V was cut by 4 bases and J by 5 bases, with 17 bases left in between. There are 15 residues in the CDR3. CDR3 bases: TGTGCCAGCAGCCCGTCCGTGGCTAGCGCGGAGACCCAGTACTTC. Translation gives CASSPSVASAETQYF.

This chain connects TRBV11-1 to TRBJ2-1; D not resolved. Germline V CDR1 and CDR2: SGHAT, FQDESV (reference sequence). V was trimmed by 5 bases and J by 0 bases, leaving 11 bases between them. This CDR3 has 15 residues. The CDR3 reads CASSERLGSYNEQFF. The CDR3 DNA follows: TGTGCCAGCAGCGAACGGCTAGGCTCCTACAATGAGCAGTTCTTC.

The chain recombines TRBV7-2 with TRBJ2-1; 8 bases agree with TRBD1. V lost 0 bases, J lost 1 base, and 5 bases stayed unmatched. The CDR3 sequence is 17 residues long. CDR1 SGHTA and CDR2 FQGNSA come from the germline V gene. The CDR3 here is CASSLAGTGGSYNEQFF. CDR3 sequence (DNA): TGTGCCAGCAGCTTAGCCGGGACAGGTGGTTCCTACAATGAGCAGTTCTTC.

The rearrangement links TRBV18 to TRBJ2-2; D possibly corresponds to TRBD2 (5 bases). Between the trimmed V and J ends, which lost 4 bases and 8 bases, there was a span of 14 bases. The germline V gene encodes CDR1 KGHSH and CDR2 LQKENI. This CDR3 comprises 14 residues. This chain's CDR3 is CASSLGMLEGELFF. The CDR3 nucleotides read TGTGCCAGCTCACTCGGGATGCTGGAGGGGGAGCTGTTTTTT. Complete variable domain (other parts from reference TRBV18 and TRBJ2-2): NAGVMQNPRHLVRRRGQEARLRCSPMKGHSHVYWYRQLPEEGLKFMVYLQKENIIDESGMPKERFSAEFPKEGPSILRIQQVVRGDSAAYFCASSLGMLEGELFFGEGSRLTVL.

This clone was seen just once. The J gene is TRBJ1-1, the V gene TRBV7-2; no clear D gene. CDR1 is SGHTA, CDR2 FQGNSA, per germline. V was trimmed by 0 bases and J by 4 bases, leaving 6 bases between them. This CDR3 has 13 residues. This CDR3 reads CASSLARGTEAFF. DNA of the CDR3: TGTGCCAGCAGCTTAGCGCGGGGCACTGAAGCTTTCTTT.

This clone was detected only a few times. CDR3 nucleotides: TGTGCCAGCAGTCTCGATTCAACTCCGAACACTGAAGCTTTCTTT. Protein sequence: CASSLDSTPNTEAFF. The chain uses TRBV7-6 and TRBJ1-1; D gene ambiguous. The V end lost 6 bases, the J end lost 1 base, and 15 bases lay between the germline ends. Germline loops: CDR1 SGHVS, CDR2 FNYEAQ. This CDR3 is built from 15 residues.

Written as DNA, the CDR3 is TGTGCCAGCAGGACAGCTGGAAACACCATATATTTT. This sequence encodes CASRTAGNTIYF. The chain recombines TRBV28 with TRBJ1-3; perhaps TRBD1 as D (5 bases). This CDR3 comprises 12 residues. The germline CDR1 and CDR2 sequences are MDHEN and SYDVKM. V dropped 6 bases and J dropped 2 bases, with 5 bases sitting between them.

DNA for the CDR3: TGCGCCAGCAGCCCGTTTGAAGCGGGGGGGTACAATGAGCAGTTCTTC. Its translation: CASSPFEAGGYNEQFF. The chain joins TRBV5-1 to TRBJ2-1; 10 nucleotides line up with TRBD2. The CDR3 length is 16 residues. CDR1 is SGHRS, CDR2 YFSETQ, per germline. V lost 4 bases, J lost 4 bases, and 8 bases stayed unmatched.

The chain employs TRBV28 and TRBJ2-1, with 12 nucleotides matching TRBD2. V gave up 7 bases and J gave up 7 bases; unmatched junction bases: 5. The CDR3 extends over 14 amino acids. From germline, CDR1 is MDHEN and CDR2 SYDVKM. CDR3 nucleotide sequence: TGTGCCAGCACCTTGGGGACTAGCGGGAATGAGCAGTTCTTC. Protein sequence: CASTLGTSGNEQFF.